This T cell receptor (beta chain) appears in the sequencing data of a study of CD8 T cells in ankylosing spondylitis (dated 2017 in TCRdb). Describing the broader study: T cell receptor beta repertoires were profiled in healthy donors and ankylosing spondylitis patients so that disease-linked TCR variants could be found. In total, the full study cohort was made up of over a hundred healthy donors and 25 ankylosing spondylitis patients. Peripheral blood was sampled, and synovial fluid was also collected from ankylosing spondylitis patients.

This clonotype showed up just a few times. It lacks a known antigen. No per-base quality is available; no much larger clone lies one base away. Sequencing used an Illumina HiSeq 2500. TCR beta libraries were prepared by quantitative 5'-RACE with molecular barcodes. From the authors' description of their analysis: A new computational method, built on a probabilistic model of VDJ rearrangement, was used to identify disease-linked TCR variants. Using fastp trimming at Q25 and MiXCR clonotype assembly, TCRdb reanalyzed the public sequencing data and kept in-frame beta chains. All rows with the same CDR3 protein become a single entry with the most common DNA and genes. TCRdb assigned the V and J calls; the authors' analysis was not used. The sample has under 300,000 distinct CDR3 sequences on record, approximately 10% of them singletons. The top ten hold approximately 2.5% of the sample. On the study overall, not on this receptor specifically: In peripheral blood, the disease-linked clones were found at relatively low frequencies and had a CD8+ phenotype. A TCR beta motif of several highly homologous amino acid variants appeared characteristic of blood from ankylosing spondylitis patients. Some motif variants were previously reported in synovial fluid and blood of reactive arthritis patients, suggesting common disease-initiation mechanisms. The disease-linked clones were reported to be significantly enriched in matched synovial fluid samples from ankylosing spondylitis patients.

From the cysteine through the phenylalanine, the CDR3 covers 13 amino acids. The retained sequence is limited to the CDR3, 39 bases, with the frame set at the first base. The germline V gene specifies KGHSH as CDR1 and LQKENI as CDR2. Trimming costs V 1 base and J 1 base, and their ends lie 4 bases apart. Recombination linked TRBV18 to TRBJ1-1, with the identity of the D gene unclear. Sample: blood, either unsorted or a sorted T cell fraction (not recorded which). The TCR was taken from a male donor with ankylosing spondylitis or in good health (not recorded which). In nucleotide form, the sequence is TGTGCCAGCTCACCACAACAGAACACTGAAGCTTTCTTT. It translates to CASSPQQNTEAFF.